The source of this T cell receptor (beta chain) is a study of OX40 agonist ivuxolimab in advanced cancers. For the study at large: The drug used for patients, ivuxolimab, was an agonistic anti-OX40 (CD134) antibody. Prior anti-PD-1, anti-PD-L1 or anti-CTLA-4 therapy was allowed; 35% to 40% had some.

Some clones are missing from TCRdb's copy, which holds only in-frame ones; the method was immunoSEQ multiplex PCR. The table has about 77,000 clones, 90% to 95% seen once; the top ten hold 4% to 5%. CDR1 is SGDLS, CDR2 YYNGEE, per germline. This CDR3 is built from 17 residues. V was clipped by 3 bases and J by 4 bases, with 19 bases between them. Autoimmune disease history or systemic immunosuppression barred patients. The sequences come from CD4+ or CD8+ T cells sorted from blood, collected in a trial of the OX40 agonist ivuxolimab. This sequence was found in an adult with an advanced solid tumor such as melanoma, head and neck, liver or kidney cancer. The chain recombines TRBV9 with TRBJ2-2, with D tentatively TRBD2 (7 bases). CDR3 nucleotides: TGTGCCAGCAGCGGGGGGGGACACCACGATCCCACCGGGGAGCTGTTTTTT. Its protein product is CASSGGGHHDPTGELFF.